Here is one T cell receptor (beta chain) with its context. This sample was included in a study of T cell changes during pregnancy in multiple sclerosis. Germline V gives CDR1 MNHNS, CDR2 SASEGT. V was pared by 6 bases and J by 5 bases, with 13 bases between. The CDR3 totals 13 residues. Only in-frame clones appear in the TCRdb table, and some are missing; sequencing was by immunoSEQ multiplex PCR. The repertoire holds tens of thousands of clones, with about nine tenths as singletons. The sequences come from peripheral blood, collected in the second trimester of pregnancy. This clonotype was obtained from a female donor in good health, enrolled as a control in a pregnancy study. The rearrangement joins TRBV6-1 to TRBJ1-2; no clear D. The CDR3 reads CASSPDVLYGYTF. CDR3 coding DNA: TGTGCCAGCAGCCCTGACGTACTATATGGCTACACCTTC.